This paragraph reports one T cell receptor beta chain. The data originate from a study of shared clonotypes between healthy human individuals. Germline loops: CDR1 ENHRY, CDR2 SYGVKD. J gave up 1 base and V 3 bases, and 3 bases lay outside the gene matches. This CDR3 spans 16 amino acids. Sequencing was performed with immunoSEQ multiplex PCR; in TCRdb, only in-frame clones are kept and a portion is missing. The sample carries more than 550,000 clones, 55% to 75% recorded once. This receptor was obtained from a woman under 40 in good health. Specimen: memory CD4+ T cells sorted from blood. The subset: CD45RA-negative fraction. V is TRBV10-3 and J is TRBJ1-1, with 12 bases aligning to TRBD1. The CDR3 spells CAISDRDRGRNTEAFF. Written as DNA, the CDR3 is TGTGCCATCAGTGATAGGGACAGGGGGCGGAACACTGAAGCTTTCTTT.